The TCR beta chain under discussion was sequenced for a study of blood T cell repertoires in COVID-19. Across the study: Samples came from the United States, Italy and Spain, spanning acute and convalescent COVID-19. T cells, B-cell-depleted T cells, or PBMCs supplied cDNA or gDNA.

Germline CDR1 is MNHNS and CDR2 is SASEGT. Trimming removed 1 base from V and 5 bases from J, with 11 bases in between. This CDR3 has 14 amino acids. The authors' processing: Amplification with reference gene primers provided the estimates of nucleated cell counts. TCRdb's table, derived via immunoSEQ multiplex PCR, lists solely in-frame clones and lacks some. V, J and clone size are those of that table, while D and trimming were read from the DNA. This sample has roughly 90,000 clones; roughly four fifths occur once, and the top ten carry approximately 2.3%. The V call is TRBV6-1, the J call TRBJ1-2; D is unclear. This clonotype was obtained from a woman in her seventies with acute or convalescent COVID-19. The sample consisted of peripheral blood. The CDR3 nucleotides read TGTGCCAGCAGTGAAGAATCCGGAGGATATGGCTACACCTTC. Its protein is CASSEESGGYGYTF.